This TCR beta chain was sequenced in a study of cytotoxic CD8 clonotypes in ibrutinib-treated CLL. Overall study context: Some 25 partial and 2 complete responses; at median 68 months, around 15 remitted, about twelve progressed.

Study-level findings and limits: Baseline levels were approached again at progression, after clonality had risen at ibrutinib response.

Comment on this clone: Its antigen is unknown.

As input for TCR beta libraries, about 1.8 micrograms of genomic DNA came from cryopreserved PBMCs. Some clones are missing from TCRdb's copy, which holds only in-frame ones; the method was immunoSEQ multiplex PCR. This sample has some 140,000 clones, with 84% found just once. The CDR3 is made up of 15 amino acids. The germline CDR1 and CDR2 sequences are SEHNR and FQNEAQ (reference sequence). V lost 3 bases to trimming and J lost 7 bases; unmatched junction nucleotides: 7. This sample comprised PBMCs, obtained after 24 months of ibrutinib treatment. The sequence was collected from a human donor with chronic lymphocytic leukemia. J is TRBJ1-4 and V is TRBV7-9; 8 nucleotides align to TRBD1. CDR3 loop: CASSLGDRGGEKLFF. The CDR3 DNA reads as TGTGCCAGCAGCTTGGGCGACAGGGGTGGTGAAAAACTGTTTTTT.